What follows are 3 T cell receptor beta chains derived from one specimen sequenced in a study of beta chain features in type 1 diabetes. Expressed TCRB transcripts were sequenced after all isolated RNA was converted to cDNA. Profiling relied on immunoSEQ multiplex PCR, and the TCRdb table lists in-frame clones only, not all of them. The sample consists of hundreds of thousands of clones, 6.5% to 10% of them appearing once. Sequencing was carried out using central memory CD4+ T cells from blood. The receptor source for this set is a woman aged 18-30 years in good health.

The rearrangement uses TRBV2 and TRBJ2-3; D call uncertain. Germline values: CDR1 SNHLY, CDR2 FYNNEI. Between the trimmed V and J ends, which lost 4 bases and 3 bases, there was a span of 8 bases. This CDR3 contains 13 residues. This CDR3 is CASSVRRTDTQYF. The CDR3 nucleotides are TGTGCCAGCAGTGTTAGGCGTACAGATACGCAGTATTTT. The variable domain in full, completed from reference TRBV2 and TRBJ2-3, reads EPEVTQTPSHQVTQMGQEVILRCVPISNHLYFYWYRQILGQKVEFLVSFYNNEISEKSEIFDDQFSVERPDGSNFTLKIRSTKLEDSAMYFCASSVRRTDTQYFGPGTRLTVL.

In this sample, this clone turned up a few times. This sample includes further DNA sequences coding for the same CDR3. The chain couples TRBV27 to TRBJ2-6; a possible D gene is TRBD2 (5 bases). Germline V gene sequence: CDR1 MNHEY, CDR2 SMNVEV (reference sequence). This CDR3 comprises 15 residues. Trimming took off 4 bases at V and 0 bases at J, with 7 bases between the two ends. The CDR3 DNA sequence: TGTGCCAGCAGTTCGGGGAACTCTGGGGCCAACGTCCTGACTTTC. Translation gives CASSSGNSGANVLTF.

CDR3 nucleotide sequence: TGTGCCAGCAGTTTATCGTCCAATGAGCAGTTCTTC. Protein product: CASSLSSNEQFF. The chain is built from TRBV28 and TRBJ2-1; D gene uncertain. This CDR3 spans 12 amino acids. V was cut by 1 base and J by 6 bases, with 4 bases left in between. Germline loops: CDR1 MDHEN, CDR2 SYDVKM.